One sample yielded the 25 T cell receptor beta chains listed below, sequenced in a study of cytomegalovirus exposure and HLA in healthy donors. The PCR used 60 Vbeta and 13 Jbeta primers. Profiled with immunoSEQ multiplex PCR; TCRdb holds only in-frame clones, not every one. The sample lists tens of thousands of clones, around 60% occurring once. The sequencing input was PBMCs. Receptors originate from a male donor in good health and CMV-seropositive.

The chain uses TRBV19 and TRBJ1-3, with 10 bases fitting TRBD1. J lost 0 bases, V lost 10 bases, and 3 bases had no gene match. CDR3 length equals 14 residues. Germline CDR1 reads LNHDA; CDR2 reads SQIVND (reference sequence). CDR3 in amino acids: CATGQGSSGNTIYF. DNA for the CDR3: TGTGCCACGGGACAGGGGTCCTCTGGAAACACCATATATTTT.

This clone appeared a few times. The chain employs TRBV11-2 and TRBJ1-1, with D possibly TRBD1 on 5 matching bases. V dropped 1 base and J dropped 0 bases, with 15 bases sitting between them. The CDR3 runs to 17 residues. Germline CDR1 reads SGHAT; CDR2 reads FQNNGV. The CDR3 reads CASSLVSGSRMNTEAFF. In nucleotides, the CDR3 is TGTGCCAGCAGCTTAGTGTCAGGGTCGAGAATGAACACTGAAGCTTTCTTT.

The chain recombines TRBV5-1 with TRBJ2-3, with TRBD2 identical over 8 bases. Trimming at V came to 1 base and at J to 5 bases, leaving 6 bases not matched to a gene. This CDR3 is 15 amino acids long. In germline, CDR1 is SGHRS, CDR2 YFSETQ. The CDR3 loop reads CASSLTRGGQDTQYF. CDR3 bases: TGCGCCAGCAGCTTGACCCGGGGGGGCCAAGATACGCAGTATTTT.

The chain has TRBV27 and TRBJ2-3; 9 nucleotides line up with TRBD2. In germline, CDR1 is MNHEY, CDR2 SMNVEV (reference sequence). After removal of 2 bases from V and 4 bases from J, the junction contained 4 bases not matched to a gene. This CDR3 has 15 residues. The CDR3 DNA reads TGTGCCAGCAGTTTAGTGACTAGCGGAGCAGATACGCAGTATTTT. Translated, it gives CASSLVTSGADTQYF.

V is TRBV28 and J is TRBJ2-2; tentative D call: TRBD1 (6 bases). The CDR3 has 15 amino acids. Germline CDR1 reads MDHEN; CDR2 reads SYDVKM. V lost 2 bases and J lost 6, with 13 bases in between. CDR3 in amino acids: CASSLTGPGAGELFF. The CDR3 bases are TGTGCCAGCAGTTTAACGGGCCCAGGGGCCGGGGAGCTGTTTTTT.

The gene calls are TRBV6-5 and TRBJ2-5, with TRBD1 identical over 10 bases. The germline gives CDR1 MNHEY, CDR2 SVGAGI. The CDR3 sequence is 15 residues long. With 5 bases clipped from V and 5 bases from J, the junction kept 8 bases outside the gene matches. Here the CDR3 reads CASSRQGASRETQYF. As DNA, the CDR3 is TGTGCCAGCAGTAGACAGGGGGCGAGTCGGGAGACCCAGTACTTC.

V is TRBV14 and J is TRBJ2-7; D is ambiguous. The CDR3 totals 15 residues. Trimming took 4 bases from V and 5 from J, leaving 18 bases between them. CDR1 SGHDN and CDR2 FVKESK come from the germline V gene. The CDR3 region is CASSLRSGAAHEQYF. CDR3 bases: TGTGCCAGCAGCCTCCGGTCGGGTGCCGCTCACGAGCAGTACTTC. The full variable domain, its missing parts supplied by reference TRBV14 and TRBJ2-7, is EAGVTQFPSHSVIEKGQTVTLRCDPISGHDNLYWYRRVMGKEIKFLLHFVKESKQDESGMPNNRFLAERTGGTYSTLKVQPAELEDSGVYFCASSLRSGAAHEQYFGPGTRLTVT.

V is TRBV9 and J is TRBJ2-2; D ambiguous. In germline, CDR1 is SGDLS, CDR2 YYNGEE. The CDR3 extends over 15 amino acids. The V end lost 0 bases, the J end lost 5 bases, and 11 bases lay between the germline ends. The DNA for the CDR3 is TGTGCCAGCAGCGTAGGCAGAACCGTAACCGGGGAGCTGTTTTTT. It is translated as CASSVGRTVTGELFF.

This chain connects TRBV28 to TRBJ2-4; D remains unclear. V was trimmed by 5 bases and J by 2 bases, leaving 13 bases between them. Germline V gene lookup returns CDR1 MDHEN and CDR2 SYDVKM. CDR3 length: 15 residues. CDR3 nucleotide sequence: TGTGCCAGCAGTACCTTAACACCGACCAAAAACATTCAGTACTTC. It encodes CASSTLTPTKNIQYF.

CDR3 amino acids: CASSLGPRGGDTQYF. As DNA, the CDR3 is TGTGCCAGCAGCTTGGGTCCCCGGGGGGGAGATACGCAGTATTTT. The rearrangement joins TRBV5-4 to TRBJ2-3, with 8 bases lining up with TRBD2. Germline values: CDR1 SGHNT, CDR2 YYREEE (reference sequence). This CDR3 contains 15 residues. The junction had 5 bases not matched to a gene; V was cut back by 0 bases and J by 5 bases.

The gene calls are TRBV29-1 and TRBJ2-1; 13 positions agree with TRBD2. V shed 5 bases, J shed 9 bases, and the junction held 31 bases outside the gene matches. The CDR3 covers 22 residues. Germline values: CDR1 SQVTM, CDR2 ANQGSEA. The CDR3 nucleotides are TGCAGCGTTCCTCCCCCTGTCGCGGGATGGACGGGCGGACTAGCGGGAGTTAGTGAGCAGTTCTTC. Protein product: CSVPPPVAGWTGGLAGVSEQFF.

J is TRBJ2-5 and V is TRBV6-6; possible D gene TRBD2, 5 bases. The V end lost 1 base, the J end lost 1 base, and 7 bases lay between the germline ends. This CDR3 comprises 14 residues. Germline-derived CDR1 and CDR2 are MNHNY and SVGAGI (reference sequence). CDR3 protein: CASSYYLAQETQYF. The CDR3 coding sequence is TGTGCCAGCAGTTACTACCTAGCCCAAGAGACCCAGTACTTC.

This chain connects TRBV5-6 to TRBJ1-3; D uncertain. Germline values: CDR1 SGHDT, CDR2 YYEEEE. This CDR3 is built from 12 residues. V dropped 2 bases and J dropped 4 bases, with 4 bases sitting between them. The CDR3 loop reads CASSFGGNTIYF. The CDR3 bases are TGTGCCAGCAGCTTCGGGGGAAACACCATATATTTT. Looking up the rest from reference TRBV5-6 and TRBJ1-3 gives the full variable domain: DAGVTQSPTHLIKTRGQQVTLRCSPKSGHDTVSWYQQALGQGPQFIFQYYEEEERQRGNFPDRFSGHQFPNYSSELNVNALLLGDSALYLCASSFGGNTIYFGEGSWLTVV.

The V call is TRBV6-5, the J call TRBJ2-7; D possibly corresponds to TRBD2 (5 bases). V was pared by 7 bases and J by 0 bases, with 16 bases between. Per germline, CDR1 MNHEY and CDR2 SVGAGI. CDR3 size: 15 residues. The CDR3 nucleotides are TGTGCCAGCACTGCCCCAGGAGGCAGCTCCTACGAGCAGTACTTC. Translation: CASTAPGGSSYEQYF.

The rearrangement links TRBV10-3 to TRBJ1-6; TRBD1 matches at 9 bases. The CDR3 loop spans 15 amino acids. With V trimmed by 3 bases and J by 10 bases, 7 bases remained unmatched. CDR1 and CDR2 (germline): ENHRY, SYGVKD. The CDR3 protein is CAISDSGTGRSPLHF. The DNA of the CDR3 is TGTGCCATCAGTGATTCCGGGACAGGGAGGTCACCCCTCCACTTT.

Note on this clone: At the DNA level, this CDR3 is encoded by other sequences in the same sample as well. This chain joins TRBV28 and TRBJ1-5; no definite D call. CDR3 size: 13 residues. Germline V CDR1 and CDR2: MDHEN, SYDVKM. V was clipped by 1 base and J by 4 bases, with 5 bases between them. CDR3 sequence: CASSLYGNQPQHF. CDR3 coding DNA: TGTGCCAGCAGTTTATACGGGAATCAGCCCCAGCATTTT. The entire variable domain, with the rest obtained from reference TRBV28 and TRBJ1-5, is as follows: DVKVTQSSRYLVKRTGEKVFLECVQDMDHENMFWYRQDPGLGLRLIYFSYDVKMKEKGDIPEGYSVSREKKERFSLILESASTNQTSMYLCASSLYGNQPQHFGDGTRLSIL.

This clone was seen only once. The chain combines TRBV14 with TRBJ2-3; D may be TRBD2 (7 bases). The CDR3 runs 16 residues. Trimming removed 0 bases from V and 8 bases from J, with 18 bases in between. The germline V gene encodes CDR1 SGHDN and CDR2 FVKESK. The CDR3 DNA reads as TGTGCCAGCAGCCAAGAACAGGGACTACCCTTTAGTACGCAGTATTTT. Residues: CASSQEQGLPFSTQYF.

The V and J genes are TRBV30 and TRBJ1-1; D call uncertain. CDR3 length equals 15 residues. V was trimmed by 5 bases and J by 2 bases, leaving 18 bases between them. CDR1 is GTSNPN, CDR2 SVGIG, per germline (reference sequence). The CDR3 region is CAWSPGVHFNTEAFF. CDR3 DNA: TGTGCCTGGTCACCGGGAGTACACTTCAACACTGAAGCTTTCTTT.

A few counts support this clone. The V gene is TRBV28, the J gene TRBJ2-3, with 10 bases fitting TRBD2. The CDR3 totals 17 residues. V shed 4 bases and J 4 bases; nucleotides not matched to a gene: 11. CDR1 and CDR2 from the germline V gene are MDHEN and SYDVKM. The CDR3 here is CASSSQVILAGSDTQYF. CDR3 nucleotides: TGTGCCAGCAGTTCTCAGGTCATACTAGCGGGATCAGATACGCAGTATTTT.

This clone was observed a handful of times. V usage is TRBV2 and J usage is TRBJ1-4, with D possibly TRBD1 on 6 matching bases. This CDR3 has 14 residues. The ends were cut back, 6 bases at V and 7 bases at J, with 15 bases in the middle. Looked up from germline, CDR1 is SNHLY and CDR2 is FYNNEI. CDR3 sequence: CASRFRDTGEKLFF. In DNA, the CDR3 is TGTGCCAGCAGATTCCGGGACACCGGTGAAAAACTGTTTTTT. Full variable domain (rest looked up from reference TRBV2 and TRBJ1-4): EPEVTQTPSHQVTQMGQEVILRCVPISNHLYFYWYRQILGQKVEFLVSFYNNEISEKSEIFDDQFSVERPDGSNFTLKIRSTKLEDSAMYFCASRFRDTGEKLFFGSGTQLSVL.

The J gene is TRBJ2-7, the V gene TRBV30; D is ambiguous. The CDR3 covers 13 residues. V gave up 1 base and J gave up 3 bases, with 10 bases separating them. CDR1 GTSNPN and CDR2 SVGIG come from the germline V gene (reference sequence). The CDR3 sequence is CAWSASNSYEQYF. The CDR3 DNA reads TGTGCCTGGAGTGCTTCCAACAGCTACGAGCAGTACTTC.

The CDR3 sequence: CATSRAPGGGDTQYF. For the CDR3, the DNA is TGTGCCACCAGCAGAGCCCCGGGGGGGGGAGATACGCAGTATTTT. This chain links TRBV15 with TRBJ2-3, with 8 bases that match TRBD2. Germline CDR1 is LNHNV and CDR2 is YYDKDF (reference sequence). Germline trimming cut 1 base from V and 5 bases from J; bases unmatched to any gene: 5. CDR3 length: 15 amino acids.

This chain connects TRBV9 to TRBJ2-1, with TRBD2 matching 7 bases. The CDR3 runs to 15 residues. Germline values: CDR1 SGDLS, CDR2 YYNGEE. V was clipped by 0 bases and J by 5 bases; unmatched bases: 5. CDR3 DNA: TGTGCCAGCAGCGTAGGTAGCGGGCAACACAATGAGCAGTTCTTC. It specifies CASSVGSGQHNEQFF.

The chain is built from TRBV19 and TRBJ1-5; 9 nucleotides agree with TRBD1. The CDR3 sequence is 15 residues long. J was trimmed by 6 bases and V by 5 bases; bases with no gene match: 8. The germline gives CDR1 LNHDA, CDR2 SQIVND (reference sequence). CDR3 amino acids: CASSSRDRVFQPQHF. The DNA for the CDR3 is TGTGCCAGTAGTTCTCGGGACAGGGTATTTCAGCCCCAGCATTTT.

The chain combines TRBV6-5 with TRBJ2-5, with 9 bases aligning to TRBD1. The CDR3 consists of 12 residues. The germline V gene has CDR1 MNHEY and CDR2 SVGAGI. After removal of 5 bases from V and 5 bases from J, the junction contained 0 bases not matched to a gene. In nucleotides, the CDR3 is TGTGCCAGCAGTGGACAGGGGGAGACCCAGTACTTC. As protein: CASSGQGETQYF.